The TCR beta chain described here comes from a study of T cell clonotyping in hematopoietic cell transplantation. Unmatched junction bases numbered 5, after V lost 4 bases and J lost 3 bases. Germline V lookup: CDR1 GTSNPN, CDR2 SVGIG (reference sequence). This CDR3 has 13 residues. The repertoire was sequenced with immunoSEQ multiplex PCR; TCRdb's copy has only in-frame clones and lacks some. Among about 6,200 clones, approximately 80% were seen once, and the ten largest hold 30% to 35%. Comment on this clone: Antigen unknown.

Findings and caveats of the study: Higher Inverse Simpson Index values in graft donor and pretransplant recipient predicted broader posttransplant TCR diversity. CD4 and CD8 repertoire contributions could not be separated without sorting. Pathologically expanded recipient clonotypes increased progressively from day 30 to day 180 as diversity fell.

The rearrangement links TRBV30 to TRBJ1-1, with 7 bases identical to TRBD1. The sequencing here drew on PBMCs, taken 100 days after allogeneic stem cell transplant. The clonotype comes from a female patient aged 30 to 45 who had an allogeneic stem cell transplant, so the T cells may come from the graft donor. Some clones in this sample may be carry-over from other donors' samples. CDR3 protein: CAWNKGGYTEAFF. The CDR3 DNA sequence: TGTGCCTGGAATAAAGGGGGCTACACTGAAGCTTTCTTT. The complete variable domain, with remaining parts taken from reference TRBV30 and TRBJ1-1, reads SQTIHQWPATLVQPVGSPLSLECTVEGTSNPNLYWYRQAAGRGLQLLFYSVGIGQISSEVPQNLSASRPQDRQFILSSKKLLLSDSGFYLCAWNKGGYTEAFFGQGTRLTVV.